The T cell receptor beta chain described here comes from a study of blood T cell repertoires in COVID-19. Study in general: Samples came from the United States, Italy and Spain, spanning acute and convalescent COVID-19. PBMCs, B-cell-depleted T cells, or T cells provided the cDNA or gDNA that made up the material.

The germline V gene encodes CDR1 SGHDT and CDR2 YYEEEE. This CDR3 comprises 17 residues. Trimming removed 4 bases from V and 6 bases from J; junction bases left unmatched: 17. Methods used by the authors: Reference gene primer amplification gave estimated nucleated cell counts. The protocol was immunoSEQ multiplex PCR, while the TCRdb copy is restricted to in-frame clones and leaves out a portion. V, J and clone size reflect that table, while D and trimming were determined from the DNA. The sample consists of about 140,000 clones, 80% to 90% of them appearing once. The chain carries TRBV5-6 and TRBJ2-3, with 7 bases identical to TRBD2. The sample comprised peripheral blood. The clonotype was recovered from a woman between 35 and 50 years old with acute or convalescent COVID-19. For the CDR3, the DNA is TGTGCCAGCAGCCTCGGGGAGAGACTAGCCTGGGTTGATACGCAGTATTTT. Its translation: CASSLGERLAWVDTQYF.